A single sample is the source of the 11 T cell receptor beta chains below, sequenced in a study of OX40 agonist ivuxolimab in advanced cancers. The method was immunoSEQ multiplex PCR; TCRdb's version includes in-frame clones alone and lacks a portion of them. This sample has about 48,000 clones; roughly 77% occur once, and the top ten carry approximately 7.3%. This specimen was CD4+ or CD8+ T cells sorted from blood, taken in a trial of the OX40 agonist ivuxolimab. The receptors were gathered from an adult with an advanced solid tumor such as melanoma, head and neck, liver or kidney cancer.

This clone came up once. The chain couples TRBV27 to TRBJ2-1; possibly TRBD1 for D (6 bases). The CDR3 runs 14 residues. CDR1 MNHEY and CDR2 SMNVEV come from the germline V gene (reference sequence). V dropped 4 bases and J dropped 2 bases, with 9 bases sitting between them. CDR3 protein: CASSSQGTYNEQFF. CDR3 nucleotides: TGTGCCAGCAGTTCACAGGGTACCTACAATGAGCAGTTCTTC.

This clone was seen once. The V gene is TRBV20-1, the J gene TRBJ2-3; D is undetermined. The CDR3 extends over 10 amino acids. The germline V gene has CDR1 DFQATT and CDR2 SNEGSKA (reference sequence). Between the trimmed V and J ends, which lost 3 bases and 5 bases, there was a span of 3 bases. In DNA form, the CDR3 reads TGCAGTGCTAGCGGAGATACGCAGTATTTT. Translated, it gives CSASGDTQYF.

The CDR3 loop is CASSQDWAPSSGNTIYF. CDR3 DNA: TGCGCCAGCAGCCAAGATTGGGCCCCCAGCTCTGGAAACACCATATATTTT. This chain joins TRBV4-1 and TRBJ1-3; D is unclear. There are 17 residues in the CDR3. The germline V gene has CDR1 MGHRA and CDR2 YSYEKL. V was cut by 0 bases and J by 0 bases, with 12 bases left in between.

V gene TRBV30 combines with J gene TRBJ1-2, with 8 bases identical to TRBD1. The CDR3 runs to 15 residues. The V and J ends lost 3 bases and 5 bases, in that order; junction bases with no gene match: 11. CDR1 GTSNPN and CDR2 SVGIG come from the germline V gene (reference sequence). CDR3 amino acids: CAWSQNRGADYGYTF. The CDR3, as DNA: TGTGCCTGGAGCCAGAACAGGGGGGCAGATTATGGCTACACCTTC. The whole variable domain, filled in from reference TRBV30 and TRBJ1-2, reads SQTIHQWPATLVQPVGSPLSLECTVEGTSNPNLYWYRQAAGRGLQLLFYSVGIGQISSEVPQNLSASRPQDRQFILSSKKLLLSDSGFYLCAWSQNRGADYGYTFGSGTRLTVV.

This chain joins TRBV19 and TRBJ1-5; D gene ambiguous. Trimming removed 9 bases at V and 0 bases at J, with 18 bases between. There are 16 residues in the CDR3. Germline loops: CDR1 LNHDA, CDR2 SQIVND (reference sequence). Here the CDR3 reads CASLNKNGDSNQPQHF. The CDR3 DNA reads TGTGCCAGCTTGAACAAAAACGGGGATAGCAATCAGCCCCAGCATTTT.

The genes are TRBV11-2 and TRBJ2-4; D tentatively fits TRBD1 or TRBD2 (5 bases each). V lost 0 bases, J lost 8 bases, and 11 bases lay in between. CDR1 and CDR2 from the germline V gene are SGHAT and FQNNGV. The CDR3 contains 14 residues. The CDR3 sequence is CASSLDSLGDIQYF. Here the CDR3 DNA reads TGTGCCAGCAGCTTAGACAGCCTGGGGGACATTCAGTACTTC. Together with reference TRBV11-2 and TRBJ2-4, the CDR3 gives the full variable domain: EAGVAQSPRYKIIEKRQSVAFWCNPISGHATLYWYQQILGQGPKLLIQFQNNGVVDDSQLPKDRFSAERLKGVDSTLKIQPAKLEDSAVYLCASSLDSLGDIQYFGAGTRLSVL.

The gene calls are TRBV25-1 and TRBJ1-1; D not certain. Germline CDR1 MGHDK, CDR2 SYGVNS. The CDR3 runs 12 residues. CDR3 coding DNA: TGTGCGGCCGGGAGGGCGGGCACTGAAGCTTTCTTT. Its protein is CAAGRAGTEAFF.

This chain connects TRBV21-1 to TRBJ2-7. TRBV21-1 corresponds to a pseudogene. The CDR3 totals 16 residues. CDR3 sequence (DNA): TGTGCCAGCAGCAAAGCGGTCGGGGACCACTCCTACGAGCAGTACTTC. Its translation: CASSKAVGDHSYEQYF.

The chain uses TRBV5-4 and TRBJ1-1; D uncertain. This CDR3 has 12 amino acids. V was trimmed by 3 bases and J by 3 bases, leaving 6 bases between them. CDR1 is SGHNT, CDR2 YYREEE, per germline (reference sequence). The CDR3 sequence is CASSSRYTEAFF. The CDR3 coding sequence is TGTGCCAGCAGCTCACGATACACTGAAGCTTTCTTT.

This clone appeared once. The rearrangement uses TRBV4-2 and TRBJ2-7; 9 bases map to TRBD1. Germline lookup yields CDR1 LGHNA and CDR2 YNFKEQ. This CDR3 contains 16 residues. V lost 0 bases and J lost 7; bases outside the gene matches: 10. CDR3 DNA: TGTGCCAGCAGCCAAGAGGGACAGGGTTTCTCGGGTGAGCAGTACTTC. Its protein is CASSQEGQGFSGEQYF.

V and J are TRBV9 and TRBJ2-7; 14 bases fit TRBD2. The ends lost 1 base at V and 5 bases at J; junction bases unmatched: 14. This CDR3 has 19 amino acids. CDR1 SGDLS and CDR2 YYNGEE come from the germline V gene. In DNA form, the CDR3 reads TGTGCCAGCAGCGTAAGTGCGGAGGGACTAGCGGGAGTATCTAACGAGCAGTACTTC. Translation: CASSVSAEGLAGVSNEQYF.